This T cell receptor beta chain was retrieved from a study of cytomegalovirus exposure and HLA in healthy donors. Overall study findings and caveats: Generally TCR sequences proved uncommon, though certain public TCRs appeared in numerous donors. First-cohort TCR clusters tended to co-occur in the 95 to 150 validation repertoires, a later analysis found.

Notes on this clone: Its antigen remains unknown.

The protocol was immunoSEQ multiplex PCR, while the TCRdb copy is restricted to in-frame clones and leaves out a portion. The sample lists 110,000 to 150,000 clones; roughly four fifths were seen once. Sequencing was carried out using PBMCs. This receptor was identified in a woman aged 25-40 years in good health and CMV-seronegative.

Here the CDR3 reads CASSLVQGAMVQPQHF. For the CDR3, the DNA is TGTGCCAGCAGTTTAGTTCAGGGGGCAATGGTTCAGCCCCAGCATTTT. The V gene is TRBV28, the J gene TRBJ1-5; 8 bases are a match to TRBD1. The CDR3 is 16 amino acids. The germline CDR1 and CDR2 sequences are MDHEN and SYDVKM. V dropped 2 bases and J dropped 6; count of bases not matched to a gene: 9.